This TCR beta chain appears in the sequencing data of a study of glioma-infiltrating T cells after dendritic cell vaccination. Study at large: Between about 2003 and 2013, patients got autologous tumor lysate-pulsed dendritic cell vaccines. Three intradermal dendritic cell vaccine injections were given every two weeks.

Overall study findings and caveats: TCR clonality showed no direct relationship with survival.

The CDR3 spans 19 residues. With V trimmed by 3 bases and J by 4 bases, 15 bases remained unmatched. Looked up from germline, CDR1 is SGHRS and CDR2 is YFSETQ. This clone appeared a single time. Its antigen remains unidentified. Selection required adequate fresh-frozen tumor tissue plus more than two years' survival data. Profiling relied on immunoSEQ multiplex PCR, and the TCRdb table lists in-frame clones only, not all of them. The table has roughly 83,000 clones, 65% to 90% seen once. The chain employs TRBV5-1 and TRBJ2-1; 11 bases line up with TRBD2. The sample in question was blood, obtained before dendritic cell vaccination. The receptor was derived from a human donor with glioblastoma. CDR3 DNA sequence: TGCGCCAGCAGCTCCGGGACTAGCGGCCTAGGGAACTTGTACAATGAGCAGTTCTTC. Translated: CASSSGTSGLGNLYNEQFF.